Presented here are 3 T cell receptor beta chains from one specimen sequenced in a study of T cells after yellow fever vaccination. MiXCR was run by TCRdb on the 5' RACE reads, yielding one entry per CDR3 protein. The profile shows about 120,000 distinct CDR3 sequences, 13% to 15% of them singletons. This material consisted of CD8+ T cells sorted from PBMCs, taken 5 days after the yellow fever booster vaccination. The source of these receptors is a man between 18 and 29 years old who received the YFV17D yellow fever vaccine.

This clonotype was detected only a few times. The chain combines TRBV6-6 with TRBJ2-7, with D possibly matching TRBD1 (5 bases). Germline loops: CDR1 MNHNY, CDR2 SVGAGI (reference sequence). The CDR3 contains 12 residues. V lost 5 bases, J lost 3 bases, and 8 bases lay in between. The CDR3 coding sequence is TGTGCCAGCAGTCCCAGGGACTACGAGCAGTACGTC. It specifies CASSPRDYEQYV.

This clonotype was counted only a few times. J is TRBJ2-5 and V is TRBV4-3; perhaps TRBD2 as D (6 bases). This CDR3 is 15 amino acids long. The V end lost 0 bases, the J end lost 4 bases, and 12 bases lay between the germline ends. In germline, CDR1 is LGHNA, CDR2 YSLEER. CDR3 amino acids: CASSQDPGVGETQYF. The CDR3 region has the DNA TGCGCCAGCAGCCAAGATCCGGGGGTAGGAGAGACCCAGTACTTC.

This clonotype was picked up a small number of times. The chain combines TRBV7-2 with TRBJ2-5, with 8 bases lining up with TRBD1. The V gene's germline CDR1 is SGHTA and CDR2 FQGNSA. The ends lost 8 bases at V and 5 bases at J; junction bases unmatched: 7. This CDR3 has 13 residues. CDR3 coding DNA: TGTGCCAGCGGACAGGGTCGCGGGGAGACCCAGTACTTC. Translation gives CASGQGRGETQYF.